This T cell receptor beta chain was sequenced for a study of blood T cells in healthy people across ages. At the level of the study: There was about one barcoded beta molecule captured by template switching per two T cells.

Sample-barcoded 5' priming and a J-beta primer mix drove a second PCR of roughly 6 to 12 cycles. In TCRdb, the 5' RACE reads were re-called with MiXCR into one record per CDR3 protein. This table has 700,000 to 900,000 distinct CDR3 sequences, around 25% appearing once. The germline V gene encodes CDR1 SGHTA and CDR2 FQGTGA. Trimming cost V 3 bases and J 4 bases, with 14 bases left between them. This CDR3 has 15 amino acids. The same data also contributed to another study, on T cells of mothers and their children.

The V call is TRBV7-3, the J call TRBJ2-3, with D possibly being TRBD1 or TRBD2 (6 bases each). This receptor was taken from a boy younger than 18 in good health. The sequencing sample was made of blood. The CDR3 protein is CASSFGGPYADTQYF. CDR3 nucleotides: TGTGCCAGCAGCTTCGGGGGCCCTTACGCAGATACGCAGTATTTT.